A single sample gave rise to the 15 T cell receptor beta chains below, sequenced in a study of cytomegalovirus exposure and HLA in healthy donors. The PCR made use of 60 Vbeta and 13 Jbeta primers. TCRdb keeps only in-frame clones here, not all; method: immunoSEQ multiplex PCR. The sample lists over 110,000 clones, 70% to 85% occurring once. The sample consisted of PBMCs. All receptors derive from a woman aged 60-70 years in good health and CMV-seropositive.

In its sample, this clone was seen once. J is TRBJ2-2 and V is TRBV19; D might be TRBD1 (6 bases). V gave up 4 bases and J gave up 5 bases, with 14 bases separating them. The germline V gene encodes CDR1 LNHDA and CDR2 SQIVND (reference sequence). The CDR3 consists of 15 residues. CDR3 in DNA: TGTGCCAGTAGTACCCGAACAGGGATTACCGGGGAGCTGTTTTTT. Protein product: CASSTRTGITGELFF.

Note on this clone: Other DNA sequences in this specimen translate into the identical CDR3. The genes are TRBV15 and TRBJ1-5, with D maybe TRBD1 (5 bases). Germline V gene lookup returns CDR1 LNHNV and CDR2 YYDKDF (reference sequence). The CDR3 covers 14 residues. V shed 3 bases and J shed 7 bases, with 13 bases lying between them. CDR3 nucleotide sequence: TGTGCCACCAGCAGGGGTATAGGGGCCCAGCCCCAGCATTTT. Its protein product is CATSRGIGAQPQHF.

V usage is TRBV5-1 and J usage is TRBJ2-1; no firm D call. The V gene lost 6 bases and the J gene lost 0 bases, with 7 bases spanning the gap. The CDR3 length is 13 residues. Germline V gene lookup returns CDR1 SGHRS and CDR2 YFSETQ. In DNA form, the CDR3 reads TGCGCCAGCATTGGCAGCTCCTACAATGAGCAGTTCTTC. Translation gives CASIGSSYNEQFF. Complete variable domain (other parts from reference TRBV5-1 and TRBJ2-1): KAGVTQTPRYLIKTRGQQVTLSCSPISGHRSVSWYQQTPGQGLQFLFEYFSETQRNKGNFPGRFSGRQFSNSRSEMNVSTLELGDSALYLCASIGSSYNEQFFGPGTRLTVL.

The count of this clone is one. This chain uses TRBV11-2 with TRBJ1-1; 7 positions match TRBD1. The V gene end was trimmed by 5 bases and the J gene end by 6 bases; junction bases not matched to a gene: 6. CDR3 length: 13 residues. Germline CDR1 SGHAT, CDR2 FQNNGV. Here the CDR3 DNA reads TGTGCCAGCAGCCTAACCGACAGGGCTGAAGCTTTCTTT. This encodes CASSLTDRAEAFF.

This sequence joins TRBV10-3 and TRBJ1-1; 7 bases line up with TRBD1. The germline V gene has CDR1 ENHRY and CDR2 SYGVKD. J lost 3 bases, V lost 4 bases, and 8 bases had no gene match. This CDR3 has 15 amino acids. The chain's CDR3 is CAISVTGDGDTEAFF. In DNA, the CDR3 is TGTGCCATCAGTGTAACAGGGGACGGTGACACTGAAGCTTTCTTT.

The CDR3 nucleotides are TGTGCCTGGAGTCCTTCAGCCGGGACTAGCGGTCTTAGCTCCTACAATGAGCAGTTCTTC. This sequence encodes CAWSPSAGTSGLSSYNEQFF. The V and J genes are TRBV30 and TRBJ2-1; 11 bases agree with TRBD2. J gave up 0 bases and V 2 bases, and 15 bases lay outside the gene matches. Looked up from germline, CDR1 is GTSNPN and CDR2 is SVGIG (reference sequence). The CDR3 covers 20 residues.

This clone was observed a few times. In DNA form, the CDR3 reads TGTGCCATCAGTGAGTCGGGACAGGGGGCCGGGGAGACCCAGTACTTC. Amino acid sequence: CAISESGQGAGETQYF. The chain is built from TRBV10-3 and TRBJ2-5; 12 nucleotides match TRBD1. V was clipped by 0 bases and J by 5 bases; unmatched bases: 4. CDR3 length: 16 amino acids. The germline V gene encodes CDR1 ENHRY and CDR2 SYGVKD.

The CDR3 region has the DNA TGTGCCAGCAGTGAGAGGACAGGTACCAACTATGGCTACACCTTC. This encodes CASSERTGTNYGYTF. This chain uses TRBV6-1 with TRBJ1-2; 7 bases are shared with TRBD1. The CDR3 has 15 residues. V gave up 3 bases and J gave up 2 bases; unmatched junction bases: 6. Germline CDR1 is MNHNS and CDR2 is SASEGT.

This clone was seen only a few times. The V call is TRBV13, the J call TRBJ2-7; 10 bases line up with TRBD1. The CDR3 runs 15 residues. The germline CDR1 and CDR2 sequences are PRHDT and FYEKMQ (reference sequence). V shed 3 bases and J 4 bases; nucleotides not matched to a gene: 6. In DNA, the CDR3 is TGTGCCAGCAGCTTGACCGGGACAGGGGTGTACGAGCAGTACTTC. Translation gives CASSLTGTGVYEQYF.

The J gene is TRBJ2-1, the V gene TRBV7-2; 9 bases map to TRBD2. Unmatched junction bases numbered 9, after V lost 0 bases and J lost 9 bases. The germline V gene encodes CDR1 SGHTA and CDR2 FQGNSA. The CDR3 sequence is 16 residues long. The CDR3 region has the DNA TGTGCCAGCAGCTTAGCGGCGGGAGGGCCTATCGGTGAGCAGTTCTTC. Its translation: CASSLAAGGPIGEQFF.

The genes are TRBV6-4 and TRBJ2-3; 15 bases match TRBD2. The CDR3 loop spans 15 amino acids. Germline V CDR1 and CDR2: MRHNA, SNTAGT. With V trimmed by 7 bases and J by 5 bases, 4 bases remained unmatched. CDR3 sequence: CASMGLAGGIDTQYF. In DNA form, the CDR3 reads TGTGCCAGCATGGGACTAGCGGGAGGTATAGATACGCAGTATTTT.

The CDR3 DNA follows: TGTGCCAGCAGCGCTGACAGGGATCTCTATGGCTACACCTTC. This codes for CASSADRDLYGYTF. The genes are TRBV9 and TRBJ1-2; 7 bases match TRBD1. The CDR3 is made up of 14 amino acids. V trimming: 3 bases; J trimming: 4 bases; junction bases outside the gene matches: 6. Germline CDR1 reads SGDLS; CDR2 reads YYNGEE.

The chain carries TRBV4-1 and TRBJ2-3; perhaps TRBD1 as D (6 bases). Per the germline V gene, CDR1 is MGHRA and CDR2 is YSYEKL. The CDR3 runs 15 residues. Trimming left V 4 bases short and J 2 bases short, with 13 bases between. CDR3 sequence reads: CASSRTGLITDTQYF. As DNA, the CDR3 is TGCGCCAGCAGCCGAACAGGGCTTATCACAGATACGCAGTATTTT.

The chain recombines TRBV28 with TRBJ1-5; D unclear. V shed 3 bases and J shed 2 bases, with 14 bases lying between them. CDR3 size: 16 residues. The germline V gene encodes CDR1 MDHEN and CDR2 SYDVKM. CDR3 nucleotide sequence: TGTGCCAGCAGTTTGAGTGGGTTCGGGGGCAATCAGCCCCAGCATTTT. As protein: CASSLSGFGGNQPQHF.

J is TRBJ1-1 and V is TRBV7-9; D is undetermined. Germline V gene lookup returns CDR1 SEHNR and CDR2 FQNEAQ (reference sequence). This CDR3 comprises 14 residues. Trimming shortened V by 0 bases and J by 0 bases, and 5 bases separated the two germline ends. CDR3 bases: TGTGCCAGCAGCTTAGCCTCTGTGAACACTGAAGCTTTCTTT. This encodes CASSLASVNTEAFF.